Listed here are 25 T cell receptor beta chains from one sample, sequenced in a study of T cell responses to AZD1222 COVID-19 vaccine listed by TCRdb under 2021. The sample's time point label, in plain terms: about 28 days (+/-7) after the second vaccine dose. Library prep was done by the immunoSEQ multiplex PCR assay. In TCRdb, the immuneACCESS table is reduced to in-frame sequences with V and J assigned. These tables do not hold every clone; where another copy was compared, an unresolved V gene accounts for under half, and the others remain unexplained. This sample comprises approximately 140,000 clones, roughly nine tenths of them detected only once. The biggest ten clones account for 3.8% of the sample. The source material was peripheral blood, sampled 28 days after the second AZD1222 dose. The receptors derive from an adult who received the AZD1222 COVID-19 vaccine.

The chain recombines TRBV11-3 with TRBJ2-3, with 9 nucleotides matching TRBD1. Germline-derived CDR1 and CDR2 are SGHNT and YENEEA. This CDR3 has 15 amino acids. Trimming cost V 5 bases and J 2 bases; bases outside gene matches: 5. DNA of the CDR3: TGTGCCAGCAGCCCCCGACAGGGGGTCACAGATACGCAGTATTTT. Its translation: CASSPRQGVTDTQYF.

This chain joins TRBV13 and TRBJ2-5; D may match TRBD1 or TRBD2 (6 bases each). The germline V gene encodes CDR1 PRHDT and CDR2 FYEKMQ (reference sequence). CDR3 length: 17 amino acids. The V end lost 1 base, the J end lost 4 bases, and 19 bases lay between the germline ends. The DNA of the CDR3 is TGTGCCAGCAGCTTAGATTCGGGGGCTGGTCGGGTAGAGACCCAGTACTTC. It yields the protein CASSLDSGAGRVETQYF.

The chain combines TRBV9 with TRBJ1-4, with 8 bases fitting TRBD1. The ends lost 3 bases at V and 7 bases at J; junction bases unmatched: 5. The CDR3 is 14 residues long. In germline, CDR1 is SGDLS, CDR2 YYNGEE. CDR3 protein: CASSAGQAGEKLFF. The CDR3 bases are TGTGCCAGCAGCGCGGGACAGGCGGGTGAAAAACTGTTTTTT.

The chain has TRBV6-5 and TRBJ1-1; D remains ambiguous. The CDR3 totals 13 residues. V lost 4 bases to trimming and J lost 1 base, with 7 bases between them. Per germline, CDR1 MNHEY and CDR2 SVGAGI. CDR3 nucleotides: TGTGCCAGCAGTTCGGGGTCGAACACTGAAGCTTTCTTT. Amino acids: CASSSGSNTEAFF.

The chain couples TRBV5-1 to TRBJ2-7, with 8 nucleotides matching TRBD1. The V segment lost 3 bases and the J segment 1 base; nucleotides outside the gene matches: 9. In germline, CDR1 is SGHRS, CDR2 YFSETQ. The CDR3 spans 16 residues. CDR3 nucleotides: TGCGCCAGCAGCTGGGGCTTAAGGACAGGGTCCTACGAGCAGTACTTC. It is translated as CASSWGLRTGSYEQYF.

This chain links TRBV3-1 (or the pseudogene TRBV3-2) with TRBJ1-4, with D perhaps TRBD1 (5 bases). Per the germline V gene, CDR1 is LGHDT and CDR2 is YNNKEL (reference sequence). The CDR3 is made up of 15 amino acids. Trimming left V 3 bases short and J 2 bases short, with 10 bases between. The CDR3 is CASSQLGGTNEKLFF. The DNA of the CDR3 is TGTGCCAGCAGCCAGTTGGGGGGGACTAATGAAAAACTGTTTTTT.

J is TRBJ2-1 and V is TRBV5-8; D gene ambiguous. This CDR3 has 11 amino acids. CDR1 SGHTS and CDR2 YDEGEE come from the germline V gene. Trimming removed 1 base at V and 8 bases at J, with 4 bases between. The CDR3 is CASSLFHEQFF. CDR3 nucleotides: TGTGCCAGCAGCTTGTTCCATGAGCAGTTCTTC.

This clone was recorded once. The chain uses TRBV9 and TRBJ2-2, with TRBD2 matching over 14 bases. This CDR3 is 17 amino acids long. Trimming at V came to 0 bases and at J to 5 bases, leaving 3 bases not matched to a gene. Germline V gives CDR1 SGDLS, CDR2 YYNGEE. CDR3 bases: TGTGCCAGCAGCGTAGGAAGACTAGCGGGAGGGACCGGGGAGCTGTTTTTT. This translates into CASSVGRLAGGTGELFF.

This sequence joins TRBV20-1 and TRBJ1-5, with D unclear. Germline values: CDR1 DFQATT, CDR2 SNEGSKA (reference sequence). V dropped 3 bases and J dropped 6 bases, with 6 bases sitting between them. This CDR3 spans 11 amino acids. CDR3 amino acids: CSASAGQPQHF. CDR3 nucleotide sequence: TGCAGTGCTAGCGCAGGTCAGCCCCAGCATTTT.

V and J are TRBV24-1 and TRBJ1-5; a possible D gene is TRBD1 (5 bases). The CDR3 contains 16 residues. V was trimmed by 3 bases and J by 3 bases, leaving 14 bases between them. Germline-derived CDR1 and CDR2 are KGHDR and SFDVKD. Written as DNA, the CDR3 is TGTGCCACCAGTGATAAAACAGGAGTCTTCAATCAGCCCCAGCATTTT. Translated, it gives CATSDKTGVFNQPQHF.

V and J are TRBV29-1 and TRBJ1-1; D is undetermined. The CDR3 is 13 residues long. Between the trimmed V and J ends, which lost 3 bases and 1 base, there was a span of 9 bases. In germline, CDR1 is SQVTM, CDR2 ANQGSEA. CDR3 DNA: TGCAGCGTTGAGAGGTCGGAGAACACTGAAGCTTTCTTT. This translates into CSVERSENTEAFF.

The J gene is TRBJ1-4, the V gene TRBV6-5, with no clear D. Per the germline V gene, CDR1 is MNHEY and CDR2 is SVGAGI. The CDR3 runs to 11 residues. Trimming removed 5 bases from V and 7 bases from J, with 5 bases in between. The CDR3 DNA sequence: TGTGCCAGCAGTCGGGGTGAAAAACTGTTTTTT. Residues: CASSRGEKLFF.

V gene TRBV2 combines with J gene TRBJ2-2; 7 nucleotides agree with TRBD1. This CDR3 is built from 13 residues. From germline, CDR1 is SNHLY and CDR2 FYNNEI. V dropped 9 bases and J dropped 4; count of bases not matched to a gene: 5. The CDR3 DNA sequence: TGTGCCAGTGGGACAGACAGCACCGGGGAGCTGTTTTTT. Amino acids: CASGTDSTGELFF.

CDR3 nucleotide sequence: TGCAGCGTTGAAGTCACAGGGGGGAATGGCTACACCTTC. It codes for CSVEVTGGNGYTF. V and J are TRBV29-1 and TRBJ1-2; 8 positions match TRBD1. V gave up 1 base and J gave up 6 bases; unmatched junction bases: 4. CDR1 and CDR2 from the germline V gene are SQVTM and ANQGSEA. The CDR3 length is 13 residues.

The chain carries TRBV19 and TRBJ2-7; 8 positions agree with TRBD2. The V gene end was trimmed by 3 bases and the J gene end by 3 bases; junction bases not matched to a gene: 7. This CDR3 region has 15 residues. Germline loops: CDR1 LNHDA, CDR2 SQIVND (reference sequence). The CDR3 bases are TGTGCCAGTAGTATGGCTGGGACTAGTGGCTACGAGCAGTACTTC. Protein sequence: CASSMAGTSGYEQYF.

CDR3 protein: CASSRRGDRGLNEQFF. In DNA, the CDR3 is TGTGCCAGCAGTCGAAGGGGGGACAGGGGTCTAAATGAGCAGTTCTTC. This rearrangement joins TRBV27 to TRBJ2-1, with 10 bases fitting TRBD1. Germline CDR1 is MNHEY and CDR2 is SMNVEV (reference sequence). This CDR3 comprises 16 residues. V trimming: 5 bases; J trimming: 7 bases; junction bases outside the gene matches: 11.

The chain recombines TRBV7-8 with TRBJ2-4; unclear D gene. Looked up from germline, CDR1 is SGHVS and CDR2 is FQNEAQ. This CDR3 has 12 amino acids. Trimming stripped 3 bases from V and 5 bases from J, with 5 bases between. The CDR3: CASSFAENIQYF. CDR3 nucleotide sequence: TGTGCCAGCAGCTTCGCGGAAAACATTCAGTACTTC.

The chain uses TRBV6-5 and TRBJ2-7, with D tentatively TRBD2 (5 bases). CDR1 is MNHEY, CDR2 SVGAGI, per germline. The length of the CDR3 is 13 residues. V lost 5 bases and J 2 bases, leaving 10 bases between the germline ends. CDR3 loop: CASSTGITYEQYF. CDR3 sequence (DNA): TGTGCCAGCAGTACCGGGATCACCTACGAGCAGTACTTC.

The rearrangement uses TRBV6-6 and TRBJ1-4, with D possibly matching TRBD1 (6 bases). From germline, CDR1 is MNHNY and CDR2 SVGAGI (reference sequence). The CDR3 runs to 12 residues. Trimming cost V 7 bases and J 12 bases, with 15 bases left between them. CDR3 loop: CASNSGAWELFF. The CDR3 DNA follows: TGTGCCAGCAACTCAGGGGCATGGGAACTGTTTTTT.

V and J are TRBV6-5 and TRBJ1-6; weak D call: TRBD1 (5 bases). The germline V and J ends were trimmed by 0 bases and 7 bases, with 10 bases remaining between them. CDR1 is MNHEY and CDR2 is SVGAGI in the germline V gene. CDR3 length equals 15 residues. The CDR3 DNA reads TGTGCCAGCAGTTACTCGGGGGGAAGGAATTCACCCCTCCACTTT. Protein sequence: CASSYSGGRNSPLHF.

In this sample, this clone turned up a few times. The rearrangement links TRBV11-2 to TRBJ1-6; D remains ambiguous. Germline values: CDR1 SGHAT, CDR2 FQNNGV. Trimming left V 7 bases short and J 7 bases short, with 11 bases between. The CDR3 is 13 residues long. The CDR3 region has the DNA TGTGCCAGCACCCTGGGAGGAAATTCACCCCTCCACTTT. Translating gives CASTLGGNSPLHF.

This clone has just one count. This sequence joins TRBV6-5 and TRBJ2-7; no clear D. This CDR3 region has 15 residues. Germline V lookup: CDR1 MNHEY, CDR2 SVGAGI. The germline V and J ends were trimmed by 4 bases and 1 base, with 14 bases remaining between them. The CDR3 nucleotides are TGTGCCAGCAGTTGGCAGGAGACCGGATCCTACGAGCAGTACTTC. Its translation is CASSWQETGSYEQYF.

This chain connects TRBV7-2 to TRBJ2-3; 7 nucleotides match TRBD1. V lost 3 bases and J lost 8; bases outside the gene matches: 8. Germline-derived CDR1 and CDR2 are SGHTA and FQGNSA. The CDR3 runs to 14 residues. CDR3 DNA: TGTGCCAGCAGCTTCGGGACAGAGACGGGTACGCAGTATTTT. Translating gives CASSFGTETGTQYF.

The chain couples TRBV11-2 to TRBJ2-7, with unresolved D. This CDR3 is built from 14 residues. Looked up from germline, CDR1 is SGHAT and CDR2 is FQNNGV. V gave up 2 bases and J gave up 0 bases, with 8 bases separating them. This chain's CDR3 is CASSLSDRSYEQYF. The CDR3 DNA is TGTGCCAGCAGCTTATCAGACCGCTCCTACGAGCAGTACTTC.

As DNA, the CDR3 is TGCGCCAGCAGCCAAGATGGACCCTCAGGTCGGAGCGGGAGACGCACAGATACGCAGTATTTT. Its protein product is CASSQDGPSGRSGRRTDTQYF. The chain uses TRBV4-1 and TRBJ2-3; 8 bases fit TRBD2. CDR1 is MGHRA, CDR2 YSYEKL, per germline. V gave up 0 bases and J gave up 1 base; unmatched junction bases: 18. This CDR3 spans 21 amino acids.